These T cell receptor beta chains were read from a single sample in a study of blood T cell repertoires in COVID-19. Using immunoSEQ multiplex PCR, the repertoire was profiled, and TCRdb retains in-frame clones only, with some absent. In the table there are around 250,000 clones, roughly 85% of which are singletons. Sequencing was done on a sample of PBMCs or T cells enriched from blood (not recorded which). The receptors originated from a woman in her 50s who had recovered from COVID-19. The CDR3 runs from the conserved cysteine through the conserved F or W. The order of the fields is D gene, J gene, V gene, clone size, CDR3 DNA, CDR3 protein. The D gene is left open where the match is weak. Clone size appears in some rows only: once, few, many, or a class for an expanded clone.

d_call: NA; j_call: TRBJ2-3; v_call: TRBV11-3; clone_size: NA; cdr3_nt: TGTGCCAGCAGCTTAGGAGGGAGCACAGATACGCAGTATTTT; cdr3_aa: CASSLGGSTDTQYF
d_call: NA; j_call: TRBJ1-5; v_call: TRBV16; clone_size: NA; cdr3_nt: TGTGCCAGCAGCCAATTGGGGTATAGCAGGGTCCATCAGCCCCAGCATTTT; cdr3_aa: CASSQLGYSRVHQPQHF
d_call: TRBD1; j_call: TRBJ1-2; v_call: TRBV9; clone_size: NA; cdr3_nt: TGTGCCAGCAGCGTAGGTCTGCCGACAGGGGCGTTTGGCTACACCTTC; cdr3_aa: CASSVGLPTGAFGYTF
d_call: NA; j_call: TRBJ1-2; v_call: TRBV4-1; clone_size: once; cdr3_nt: TGCGCCAGCAGCCAGGACCAACAGGTTCCTTATGGCTACACCTTC; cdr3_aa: CASSQDQQVPYGYTF
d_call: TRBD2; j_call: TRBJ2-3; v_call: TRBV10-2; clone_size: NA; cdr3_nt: TGCGCCAGCAAGACTAGCGGGGGCACAGATACGCAGTATTTT; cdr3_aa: CASKTSGGTDTQYF
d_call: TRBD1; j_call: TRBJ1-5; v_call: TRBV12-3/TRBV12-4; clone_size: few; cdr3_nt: TGTGCCAGCAGCGGACAGGGCTGGCAGCCCCAGCATTTT; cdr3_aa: CASSGQGWQPQHF
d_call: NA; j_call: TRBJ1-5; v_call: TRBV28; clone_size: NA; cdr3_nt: TGTGCCAGCAGGTGGACTCCCTCGAGTGGCAATCAGCCCCAGCATTTT; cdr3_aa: CASRWTPSSGNQPQHF
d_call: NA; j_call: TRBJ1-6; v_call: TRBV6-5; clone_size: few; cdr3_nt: TGTGCCAGCAGCACCAGGGTGGGTTCCCTCCACTTT; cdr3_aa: CASSTRVGSLHF
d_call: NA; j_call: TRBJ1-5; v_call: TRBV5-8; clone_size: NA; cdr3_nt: TGTGCCAGCAGCTTGGCTCCTAAGCAGCCCCAGCATTTT; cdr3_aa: CASSLAPKQPQHF
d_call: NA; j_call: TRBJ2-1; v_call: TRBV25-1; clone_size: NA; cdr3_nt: TGTGCCAGCAGTGAATATAGGGGGGGCCCCTACAATGAGCAGTTCTTC; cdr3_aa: CASSEYRGGPYNEQFF
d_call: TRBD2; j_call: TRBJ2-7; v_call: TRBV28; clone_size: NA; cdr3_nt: TGTGCCAGCAGGGGGACTAGCGGGAGACCGGGCGAGCAGTACTTC; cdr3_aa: CASRGTSGRPGEQYF
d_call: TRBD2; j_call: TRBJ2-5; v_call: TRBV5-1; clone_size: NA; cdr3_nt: TGCGCCAGCAAAGCAGCGGGAGGACAAGAGACCCAGTACTTC; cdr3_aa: CASKAAGGQETQYF
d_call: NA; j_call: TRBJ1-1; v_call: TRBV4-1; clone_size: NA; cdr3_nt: TGCGCCAGCAGCCACCGTACAGCGAACACTGAAGCTTTCTTT; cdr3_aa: CASSHRTANTEAFF
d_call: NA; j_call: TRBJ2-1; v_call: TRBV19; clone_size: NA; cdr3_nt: TGTGCCAGTAGTATATCTGCGGGGAAGGAGGGCGTGGGATTCTTC; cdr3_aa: CASSISAGKEGVGFF
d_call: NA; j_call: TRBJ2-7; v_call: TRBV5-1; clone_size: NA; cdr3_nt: TGCGCCAGCAGCGGAGGAAGACCCCCTCGAGACTACGAGCAGTACTTC; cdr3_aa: CASSGGRPPRDYEQYF
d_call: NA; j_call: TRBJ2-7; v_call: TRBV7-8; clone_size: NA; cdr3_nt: TGTGCCAGCAGCCAAAGACTAGGATCCTACGAGCAGTACTTC; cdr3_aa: CASSQRLGSYEQYF
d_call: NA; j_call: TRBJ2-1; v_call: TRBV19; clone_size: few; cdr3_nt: TGTGCCAGTAGTATGGCTAGCTCCTACAATGAGCAGTTCTTC; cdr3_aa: CASSMASSYNEQFF
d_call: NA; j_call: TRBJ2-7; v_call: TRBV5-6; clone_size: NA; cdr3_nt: TGTGCCAGCGGGGACTACAGGGCCCACGAGCAGTACTTC; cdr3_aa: CASGDYRAHEQYF
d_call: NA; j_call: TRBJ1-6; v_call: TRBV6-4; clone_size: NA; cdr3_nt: TGTGCCAGTTCCGAGGTCCGGGATTCACCCCTCCACTTT; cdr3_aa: CASSEVRDSPLHF
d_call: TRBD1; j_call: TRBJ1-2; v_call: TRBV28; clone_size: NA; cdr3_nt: TGTGCCAGCAGTTCGACCCCGACAGGGGGCCATGGCTACACCTTC; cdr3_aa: CASSSTPTGGHGYTF
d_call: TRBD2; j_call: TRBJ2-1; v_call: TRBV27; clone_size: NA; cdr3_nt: TGTGCCAGCAGTTTTCAGACTAGCGGGAGTAGTGCTGAGCAGTTCTTC; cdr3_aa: CASSFQTSGSSAEQFF
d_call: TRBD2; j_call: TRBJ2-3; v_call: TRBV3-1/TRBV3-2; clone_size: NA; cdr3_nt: TGTGCCAGCAGCCAAGGACTAGCGGGCTCGACAGATACGCAGTATTTT; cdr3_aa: CASSQGLAGSTDTQYF
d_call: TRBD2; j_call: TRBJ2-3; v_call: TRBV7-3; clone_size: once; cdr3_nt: TGTGCCAGCAGCTTAGGACTAGCGCCGAATACGCAGTATTTT; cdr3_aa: CASSLGLAPNTQYF
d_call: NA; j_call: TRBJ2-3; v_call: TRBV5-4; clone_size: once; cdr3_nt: TGTGCCAGCAGCTTGAGGCTAGCGTTATATAGCACAGATACGCAGTATTTT; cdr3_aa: CASSLRLALYSTDTQYF
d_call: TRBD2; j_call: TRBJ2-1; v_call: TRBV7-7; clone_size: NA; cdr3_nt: TGTGCTAGCAGCCCCCGGACTAGCGGAGCCAACAATGAGCAGTTCTTC; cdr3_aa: CASSPRTSGANNEQFF
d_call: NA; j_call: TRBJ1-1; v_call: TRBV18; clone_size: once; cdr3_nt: TGTGCCAGCTCACCATGGCCACCGGGAGAAAACACTGAAGCTTTCTTT; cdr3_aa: CASSPWPPGENTEAFF
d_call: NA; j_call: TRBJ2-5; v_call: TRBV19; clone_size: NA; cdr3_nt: TGTGCCAGTAGTGCGCCCCAAGAGACCCAGTACTTC; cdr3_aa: CASSAPQETQYF
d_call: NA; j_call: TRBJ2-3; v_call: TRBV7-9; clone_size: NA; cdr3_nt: TGTGCCAGCAGCTCAGATAGACTTCCCACAGATACGCAGTATTTT; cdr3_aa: CASSSDRLPTDTQYF
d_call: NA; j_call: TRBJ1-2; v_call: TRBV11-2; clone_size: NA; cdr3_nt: TGTGCCAGCAGCGGCCTCAGGCGGGAGGGCCCTGGCTACACCTTC; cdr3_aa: CASSGLRREGPGYTF
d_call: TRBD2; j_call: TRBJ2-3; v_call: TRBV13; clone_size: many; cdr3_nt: TGTGCCAGCAGCTTATTGTTAGCGGGAGTAGATACGCAGTATTTT; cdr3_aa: CASSLLLAGVDTQYF
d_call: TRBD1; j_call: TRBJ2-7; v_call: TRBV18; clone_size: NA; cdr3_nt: TGTGCCAGCTCACCAACGACAGGGGGGGGTTTCTACGAGCAGTACTTC; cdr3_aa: CASSPTTGGGFYEQYF
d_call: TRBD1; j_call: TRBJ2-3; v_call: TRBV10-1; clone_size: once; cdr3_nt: TGCGCCACGTCTGAAGACAGGGGAACAGATACGCAGTATTTT; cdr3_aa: CATSEDRGTDTQYF
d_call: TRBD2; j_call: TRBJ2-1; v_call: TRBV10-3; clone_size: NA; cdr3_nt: TGTGCCATCAGTGAATCTAGCGGCTACCTTGGTGAGCAGTTCTTC; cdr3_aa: CAISESSGYLGEQFF
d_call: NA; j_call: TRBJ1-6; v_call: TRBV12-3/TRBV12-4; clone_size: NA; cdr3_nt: TGTGCCAGCAGTCTTACAGGGAATTCACCCCTCCACTTT; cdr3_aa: CASSLTGNSPLHF
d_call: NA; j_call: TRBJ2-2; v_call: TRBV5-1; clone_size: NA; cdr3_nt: TGCGCCAGCTTTCGGCAACCGGGTGCGAACACCGGGGAGCTGTTTTTT; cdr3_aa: CASFRQPGANTGELFF
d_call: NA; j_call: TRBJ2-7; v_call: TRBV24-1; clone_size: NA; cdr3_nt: TGTGCCACCAGTGATCGAGGAGAGTCCGATCCGGGGGACCCTCGTCTTTACGAGCAGTACTTC; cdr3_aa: CATSDRGESDPGDPRLYEQYF
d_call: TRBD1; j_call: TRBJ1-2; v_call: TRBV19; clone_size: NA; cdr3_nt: TGTGCCAGTAGACGACGCCCCTCGGACAGGGGAAACTATGGCTACACCTTC; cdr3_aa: CASRRRPSDRGNYGYTF
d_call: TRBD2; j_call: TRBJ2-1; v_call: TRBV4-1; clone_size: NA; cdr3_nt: TGCGCCAGCAGCCTCGTGATAGCGGGAGGGGTATCAAGCTCCTACAATGAGCAGTTCTTC; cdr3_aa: CASSLVIAGGVSSSYNEQFF
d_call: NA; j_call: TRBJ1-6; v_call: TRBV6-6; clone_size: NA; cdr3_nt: TGTGCCAGCAGCCTCTCGACCCCAGGGAATTCACCCCTCCACTTT; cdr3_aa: CASSLSTPGNSPLHF
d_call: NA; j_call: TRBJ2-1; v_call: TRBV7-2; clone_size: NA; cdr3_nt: TGTGCCAGCAGCTTAACGTCAGGGGGGTGGTCTTCCAATGAGCAGTTCTTC; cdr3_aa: CASSLTSGGWSSNEQFF
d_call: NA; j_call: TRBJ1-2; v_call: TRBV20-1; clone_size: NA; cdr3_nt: TGCAGTGCTAGTCTGGGGAGGAGTGGCTACACCTTC; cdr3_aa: CSASLGRSGYTF
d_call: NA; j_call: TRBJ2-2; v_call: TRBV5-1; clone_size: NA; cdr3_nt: TGCGCCAGCAGCCGTAACACCGGGGAGCTGTTTTTT; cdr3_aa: CASSRNTGELFF
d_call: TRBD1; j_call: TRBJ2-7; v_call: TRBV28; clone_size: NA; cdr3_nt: TGTGCCAGCAGTTTGCCAGGGGGCTACGAGCAGTACTTC; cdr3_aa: CASSLPGGYEQYF
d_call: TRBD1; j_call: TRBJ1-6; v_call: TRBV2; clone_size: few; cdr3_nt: TGTGCCAGCAGTGAAGTCCACAGGGGGCTTTCACCCCTCCACTTT; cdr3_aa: CASSEVHRGLSPLHF
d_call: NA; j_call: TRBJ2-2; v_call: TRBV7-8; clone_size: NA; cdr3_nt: TGTGCCAGCAGCTCCCCGGGGGGGACAGCTTACACCGGGGAGCTGTTTTTT; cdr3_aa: CASSSPGGTAYTGELFF
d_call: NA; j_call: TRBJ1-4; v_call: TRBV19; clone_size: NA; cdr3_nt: TGTGCCAGTAGTAGAGCAACTAATGAAAAACTGTTTTTT; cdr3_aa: CASSRATNEKLFF
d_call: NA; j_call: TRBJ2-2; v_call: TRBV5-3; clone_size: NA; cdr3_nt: TGTGCCAGACGTTGCACCGGGGAGCTGTTTTTT; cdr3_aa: CARRCTGELFF
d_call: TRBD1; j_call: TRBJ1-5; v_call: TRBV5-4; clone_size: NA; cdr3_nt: TGTGCCAGCAGCTCCGGACAGGGAGAACGGCAGCCCCAGCATTTT; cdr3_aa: CASSSGQGERQPQHF
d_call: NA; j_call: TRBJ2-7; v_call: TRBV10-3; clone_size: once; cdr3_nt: TGTGCCATCACCTCAGGGGGGTCCTACGAGCAGTACTTC; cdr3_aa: CAITSGGSYEQYF
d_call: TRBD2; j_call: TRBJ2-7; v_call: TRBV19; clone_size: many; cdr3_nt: TGTGCCAGTAGTATAATGGGACTAGAGACGGGCGAGCAGTACTTC; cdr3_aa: CASSIMGLETGEQYF
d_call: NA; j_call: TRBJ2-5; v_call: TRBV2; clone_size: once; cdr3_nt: TGTGCCAGCAGTACCAGGGTAGCCCCAGAGACCCAGTACTTC; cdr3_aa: CASSTRVAPETQYF
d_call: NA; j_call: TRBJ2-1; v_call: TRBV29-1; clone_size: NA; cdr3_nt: TGCAGCGTTGGCCAGGATGAGCAGTTCTTC; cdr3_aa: CSVGQDEQFF
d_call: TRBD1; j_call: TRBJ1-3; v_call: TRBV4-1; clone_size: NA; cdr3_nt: TGCGCCAGCAGCCATAGTTCCGGGACAGGGGATTCAGGAAACACCATATATTTT; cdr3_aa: CASSHSSGTGDSGNTIYF
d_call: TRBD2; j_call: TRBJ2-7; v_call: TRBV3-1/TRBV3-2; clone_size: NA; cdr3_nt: TGTGCCAGCAGCCAAGATACGACTAGCTACTCTACTAACTACGAGCAGTACTTC; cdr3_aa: CASSQDTTSYSTNYEQYF
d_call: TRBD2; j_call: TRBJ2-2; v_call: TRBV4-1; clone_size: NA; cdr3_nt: TGCGCCAGCAGCCTGACTAGCTCGTTAGGGGAGCTGTTTTTT; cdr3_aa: CASSLTSSLGELFF
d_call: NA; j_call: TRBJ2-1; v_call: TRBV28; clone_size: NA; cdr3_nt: TGTGCCAGCAGTTTGAACTCCTGGGGAGGTGAGCAGTTCTTC; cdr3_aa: CASSLNSWGGEQFF